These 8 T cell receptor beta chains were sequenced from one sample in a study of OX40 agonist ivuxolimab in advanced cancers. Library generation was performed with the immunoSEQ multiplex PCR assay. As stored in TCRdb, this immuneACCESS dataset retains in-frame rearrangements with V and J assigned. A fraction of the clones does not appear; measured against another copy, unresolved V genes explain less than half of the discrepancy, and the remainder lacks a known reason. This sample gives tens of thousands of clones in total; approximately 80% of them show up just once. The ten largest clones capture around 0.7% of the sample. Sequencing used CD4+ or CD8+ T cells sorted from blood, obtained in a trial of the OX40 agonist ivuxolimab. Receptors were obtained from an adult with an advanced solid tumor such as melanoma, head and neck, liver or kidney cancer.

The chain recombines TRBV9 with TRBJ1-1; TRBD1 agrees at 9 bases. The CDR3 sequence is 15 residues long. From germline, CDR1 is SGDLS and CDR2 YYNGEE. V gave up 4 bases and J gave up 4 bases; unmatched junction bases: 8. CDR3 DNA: TGTGCCAGCAGCCCAGAGACAGGGGGAGGCACTGAAGCTTTCTTT. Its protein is CASSPETGGGTEAFF. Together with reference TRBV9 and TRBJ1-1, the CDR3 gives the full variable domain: DSGVTQTPKHLITATGQRVTLRCSPRSGDLSVYWYQQSLDQGLQFLIQYYNGEERAKGNILERFSAQQFPDLHSELNLSSLELGDSALYFCASSPETGGGTEAFFGQGTRLTVV.

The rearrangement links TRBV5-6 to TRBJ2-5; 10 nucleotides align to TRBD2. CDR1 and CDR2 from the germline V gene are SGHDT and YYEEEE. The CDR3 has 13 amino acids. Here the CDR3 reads CDGSGGARETQYF. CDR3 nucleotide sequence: TGTGATGGAAGCGGGGGGGCCCGTGAGACCCAGTACTTC.

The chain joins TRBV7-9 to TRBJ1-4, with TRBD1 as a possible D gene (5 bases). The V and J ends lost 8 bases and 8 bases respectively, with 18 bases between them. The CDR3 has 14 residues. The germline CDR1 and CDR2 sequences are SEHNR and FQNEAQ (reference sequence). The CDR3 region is CASDNRGGYEKLFF. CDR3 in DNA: TGTGCCAGCGACAACCGGGGGGGTTACGAAAAACTGTTTTTT.

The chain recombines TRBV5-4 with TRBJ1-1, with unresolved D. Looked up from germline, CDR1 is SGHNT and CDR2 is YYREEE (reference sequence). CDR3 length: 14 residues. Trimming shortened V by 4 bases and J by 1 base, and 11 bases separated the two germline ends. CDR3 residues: CASSPASQNTEAFF. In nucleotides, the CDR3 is TGTGCCAGCAGCCCCGCCAGTCAGAACACTGAAGCTTTCTTT.

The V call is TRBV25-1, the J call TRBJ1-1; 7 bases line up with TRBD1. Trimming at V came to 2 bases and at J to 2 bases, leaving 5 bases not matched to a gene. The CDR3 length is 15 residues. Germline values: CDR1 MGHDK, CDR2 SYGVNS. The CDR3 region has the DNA TGTGCCAGCAGTGAAGCCCGACAGGGTAACACTGAAGCTTTCTTT. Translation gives CASSEARQGNTEAFF.

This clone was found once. CDR3 in DNA: TGTGCCAGCTCACCGCGACAGGGACTCTACGAGCAGTACTTC. This codes for CASSPRQGLYEQYF. The chain uses TRBV18 and TRBJ2-7; D may be TRBD1 (7 bases). The CDR3 has 14 residues. The germline V gene has CDR1 KGHSH and CDR2 LQKENI. Deletions cut 3 bases from V and 3 bases from J, with 12 bases between.

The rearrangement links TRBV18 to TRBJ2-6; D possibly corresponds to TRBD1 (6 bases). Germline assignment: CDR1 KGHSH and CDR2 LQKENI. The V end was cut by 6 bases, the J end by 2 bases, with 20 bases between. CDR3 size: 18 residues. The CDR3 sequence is CASSLLVSGAAGANVLTF. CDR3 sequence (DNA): TGTGCCAGCTCTCTACTAGTTTCAGGGGCAGCTGGGGCCAACGTCCTGACTTTC.

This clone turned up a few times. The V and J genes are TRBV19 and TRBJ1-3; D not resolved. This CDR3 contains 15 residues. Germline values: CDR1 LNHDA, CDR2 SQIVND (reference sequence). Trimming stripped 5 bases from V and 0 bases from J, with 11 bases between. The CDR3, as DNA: TGTGCCAGTAGTTCCCCTCCTGACTCTGGAAACACCATATATTTT. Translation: CASSSPPDSGNTIYF.